What follows is one T cell receptor beta chain and its context. The V and J ends lost 4 bases and 6 bases, in that order; junction bases with no gene match: 7. This CDR3 is 15 amino acids long. The germline V gene encodes CDR1 LNHDA and CDR2 SQIVND (reference sequence). TCRdb processed the 5' RACE reads anew with MiXCR; each CDR3 protein has one entry. The profile shows 18,000 or so distinct CDR3 sequences, around 20% of them singletons. This sample was taken from a study of HIV-infected patients and healthy controls. The sequenced sample consisted of CD8+ T cells from blood. The chain employs TRBV19 and TRBJ1-5; 9 bases fit TRBD1. This clonotype was sampled from a human donor in good health. The CDR3 protein is CASSTTGGGGQPQHF. DNA for the CDR3: TGTGCCAGTAGTACCACAGGGGGCGGGGGTCAGCCCCAGCATTTT.